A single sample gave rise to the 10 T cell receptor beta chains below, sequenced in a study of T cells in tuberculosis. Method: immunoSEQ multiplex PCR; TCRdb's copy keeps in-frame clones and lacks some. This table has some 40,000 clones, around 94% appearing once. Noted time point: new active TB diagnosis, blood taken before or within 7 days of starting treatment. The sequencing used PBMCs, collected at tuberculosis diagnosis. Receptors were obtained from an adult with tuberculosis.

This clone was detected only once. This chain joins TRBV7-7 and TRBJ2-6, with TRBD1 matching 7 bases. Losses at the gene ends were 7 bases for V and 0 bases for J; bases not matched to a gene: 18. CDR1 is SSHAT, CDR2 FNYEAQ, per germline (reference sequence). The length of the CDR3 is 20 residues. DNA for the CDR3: TGTGCCAGCAACCGGACGGGACAGTCAACGTTCTCCTCTGGGGCCAACGTCCTGACTTTC. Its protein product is CASNRTGQSTFSSGANVLTF.

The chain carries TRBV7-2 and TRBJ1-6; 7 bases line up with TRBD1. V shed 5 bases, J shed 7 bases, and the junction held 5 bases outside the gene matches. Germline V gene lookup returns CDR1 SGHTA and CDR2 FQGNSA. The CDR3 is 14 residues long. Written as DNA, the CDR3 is TGTGCCAGCAGCCCGGGACAGAAGAATTCACCCCTCCACTTT. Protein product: CASSPGQKNSPLHF.

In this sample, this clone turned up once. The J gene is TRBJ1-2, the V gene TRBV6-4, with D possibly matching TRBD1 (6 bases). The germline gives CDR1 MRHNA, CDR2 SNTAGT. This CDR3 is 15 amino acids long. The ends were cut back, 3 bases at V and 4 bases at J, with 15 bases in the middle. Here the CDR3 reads CASSETGTPTYGYTF. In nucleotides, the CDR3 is TGTGCCAGCAGTGAAACCGGGACACCTACCTATGGCTACACCTTC.

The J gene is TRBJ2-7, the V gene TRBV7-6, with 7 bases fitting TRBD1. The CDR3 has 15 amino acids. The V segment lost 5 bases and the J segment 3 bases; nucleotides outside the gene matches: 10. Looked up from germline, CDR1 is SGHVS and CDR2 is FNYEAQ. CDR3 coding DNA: TGTGCCAGCAGCGAACAGGGGACCATTGACTACGAGCAGTACTTC. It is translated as CASSEQGTIDYEQYF.

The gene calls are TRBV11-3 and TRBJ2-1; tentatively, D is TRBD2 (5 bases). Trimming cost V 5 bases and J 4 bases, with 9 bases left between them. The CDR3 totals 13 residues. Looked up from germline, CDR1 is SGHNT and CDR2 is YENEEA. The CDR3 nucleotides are TGTGCCAGCAGCGTTAGGGAGTACAATGAGCAGTTCTTC. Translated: CASSVREYNEQFF.

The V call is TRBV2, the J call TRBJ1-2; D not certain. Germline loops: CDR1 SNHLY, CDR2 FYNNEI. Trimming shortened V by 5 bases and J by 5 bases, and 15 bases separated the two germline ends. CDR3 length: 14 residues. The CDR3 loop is CASSPRGVEYGYTF. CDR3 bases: TGTGCCAGCAGTCCGCGCGGAGTTGAATATGGCTACACCTTC.

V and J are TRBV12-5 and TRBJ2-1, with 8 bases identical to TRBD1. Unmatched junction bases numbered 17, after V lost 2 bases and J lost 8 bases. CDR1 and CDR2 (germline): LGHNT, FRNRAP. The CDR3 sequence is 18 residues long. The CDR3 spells CASGLTPPAGGAYYEQFF. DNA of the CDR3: TGTGCTAGTGGTTTGACCCCCCCGGCAGGGGGCGCGTACTATGAGCAGTTCTTC.

CDR3 protein: CASSRTGSFYGYTF. The CDR3 DNA sequence: TGTGCCAGCTCGCGGACAGGGAGTTTCTATGGCTACACCTTC. The gene calls are TRBV18 and TRBJ1-2; 8 bases are shared with TRBD1. CDR1 and CDR2 (germline): KGHSH, LQKENI. The CDR3 sequence is 14 residues long. Germline trimming cut 6 bases from V and 4 bases from J; bases unmatched to any gene: 7.

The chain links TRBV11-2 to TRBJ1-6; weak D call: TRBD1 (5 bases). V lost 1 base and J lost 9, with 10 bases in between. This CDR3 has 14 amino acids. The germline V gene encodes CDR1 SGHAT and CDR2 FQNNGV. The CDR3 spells CASSLAGFGSPLHF. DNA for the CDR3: TGTGCCAGCAGCTTAGCAGGGTTCGGTTCACCCCTCCACTTT. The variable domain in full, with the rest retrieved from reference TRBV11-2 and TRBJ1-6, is EAGVAQSPRYKIIEKRQSVAFWCNPISGHATLYWYQQILGQGPKLLIQFQNNGVVDDSQLPKDRFSAERLKGVDSTLKIQPAKLEDSAVYLCASSLAGFGSPLHFGNGTRLTVT.

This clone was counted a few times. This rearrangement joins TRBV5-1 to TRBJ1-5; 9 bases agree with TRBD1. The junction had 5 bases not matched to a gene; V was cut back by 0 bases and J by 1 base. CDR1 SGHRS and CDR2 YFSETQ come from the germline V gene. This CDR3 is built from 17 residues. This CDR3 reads CASSLGDREFSNQPQHF. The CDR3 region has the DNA TGCGCCAGCAGCTTGGGGGACAGGGAATTCAGCAATCAGCCCCAGCATTTT.